This entry lists 28 T cell receptor beta chains sequenced from one sample in a study of OX40 agonist ivuxolimab in advanced cancers. Library preparation used the immunoSEQ multiplex PCR assay. TCRdb took over this immuneACCESS table, retaining in-frame rearrangements with V and J assigned. Such tables are incomplete; in checked studies, under half of the missing clones stem from an unresolved V gene, and the remainder is unexplained. The sample table contains 60,000 to 90,000 clones; only one count was recorded for around 90% of them. The ten largest clones add up to less than 8% of the sample. Sequenced material: CD4+ or CD8+ T cells sorted from blood, taken in a trial of the OX40 agonist ivuxolimab. The receptors shown here come from an adult with an advanced solid tumor such as melanoma, head and neck, liver or kidney cancer.

The chain links TRBV9 to TRBJ1-1, with D possibly matching TRBD1 (5 bases). Germline CDR1 and CDR2: SGDLS and YYNGEE. The CDR3 is 18 amino acids. The V gene lost 3 bases and the J gene lost 2 bases, with 23 bases spanning the gap. CDR3 sequence (DNA): TGTGCCAGCAGCGCGTCCTATACTAGATGGGGACTTAACACTGAAGCTTTCTTT. Amino acid sequence: CASSASYTRWGLNTEAFF.

The chain links TRBV28 to TRBJ2-1; 13 nucleotides match TRBD2. The J segment lost 7 bases and the V segment lost 6 bases, leaving 3 bases of the junction unmatched. The CDR3 covers 14 residues. CDR1 and CDR2 from the germline V gene are MDHEN and SYDVKM. The CDR3 region is CASSRTSGRNEQFF. The CDR3 DNA sequence: TGTGCCAGCAGCCGGACTAGCGGGAGAAATGAGCAGTTCTTC.

The CDR3 loop is CASSQDPGTGSSGNTIYF. The CDR3 DNA is TGCGCCAGCAGCCAAGATCCAGGCACAGGGAGTTCTGGAAACACCATATATTTT. The chain employs TRBV4-1 and TRBJ1-3, with D possibly being TRBD1 (6 bases). Deletions cut 0 bases from V and 1 base from J, with 16 bases between. The CDR3 consists of 18 residues. Germline V CDR1 and CDR2: MGHRA, YSYEKL.

This clone was detected once. As DNA, the CDR3 is TGTGCCAGCAGTGAATTAGGGACAGGGTGGTACAATGAGCAGTTCTTC. Translated, it gives CASSELGTGWYNEQFF. This sequence joins TRBV6-1 and TRBJ2-1; TRBD1 aligns across 9 bases. The germline CDR1 and CDR2 sequences are MNHNS and SASEGT. With 2 bases clipped from V and 4 bases from J, the junction kept 6 bases outside the gene matches. The CDR3 covers 16 residues.

This chain links TRBV19 with TRBJ2-7; 10 bases fit TRBD2. The CDR3 consists of 15 residues. Germline values: CDR1 LNHDA, CDR2 SQIVND (reference sequence). Losses at the gene ends were 4 bases for V and 0 bases for J; bases not matched to a gene: 3. The chain's CDR3 is CASSRQREGSYEQYF. The CDR3 nucleotides read TGTGCCAGTAGTAGACAGCGGGAGGGCTCCTACGAGCAGTACTTC. The whole variable domain, remainder taken from reference TRBV19 and TRBJ2-7, is DGGITQSPKYLFRKEGQNVTLSCEQNLNHDAMYWYRQDPGQGLRLIYYSQIVNDFQKGDIAEGYSVSREKKESFPLTVTSAQKNPTAFYLCASSRQREGSYEQYFGPGTRLTVT.

This clone has just a few counts. V usage is TRBV7-2 and J usage is TRBJ2-1, with 8 bases identical to TRBD2. Trimming took 6 bases from V and 5 from J; bases not matched to a gene: 12. The CDR3 length is 16 residues. Germline values: CDR1 SGHTA, CDR2 FQGNSA. The CDR3 here is CASRLEIGGRNNEQFF. CDR3 nucleotide sequence: TGTGCCAGCAGACTAGAGATCGGCGGGAGGAACAATGAGCAGTTCTTC. The complete variable domain, with remaining parts taken from reference TRBV7-2 and TRBJ2-1, reads GAGVSQSPSNKVTEKGKDVELRCDPISGHTALYWYRQSLGQGLEFLIYFQGNSAPDKSGLPSDRFSAERTGGSVSTLTIQRTQQEDSAVYLCASRLEIGGRNNEQFFGPGTRLTVL.

The genes are TRBV9 and TRBJ2-3; tentative D call: TRBD2 (6 bases). Between the trimmed V and J ends, which lost 5 bases and 3 bases, there was a span of 13 bases. The CDR3 loop spans 14 amino acids. Per germline, CDR1 SGDLS and CDR2 YYNGEE. Written as DNA, the CDR3 is TGTGCCAGCAGTATATTGGGGGGTACAGATACGCAGTATTTT. Its translation is CASSILGGTDTQYF.

The genes are TRBV28 and TRBJ2-7; TRBD1 aligns across 9 bases. Germline assignment: CDR1 MDHEN and CDR2 SYDVKM. The V segment lost 10 bases and the J segment 6 bases; nucleotides outside the gene matches: 16. The CDR3 runs to 15 residues. In nucleotides, the CDR3 is TGTGCCATCAAGGCGGACAGGGGAGGTTCTAGCGAGCAGTACTTC. Protein product: CAIKADRGGSSEQYF.

The chain employs TRBV14 and TRBJ2-7, with a weak D call TRBD2 (6 bases). Trimming shortened V by 4 bases and J by 3 bases, and 10 bases separated the two germline ends. Germline V CDR1 and CDR2: SGHDN, FVKESK. This CDR3 is built from 13 residues. The CDR3 protein is CASSLYGGYEQYF. The CDR3 nucleotides are TGTGCCAGCAGCCTATACGGGGGCTACGAGCAGTACTTC.

The rearrangement links TRBV7-9 to TRBJ2-1; D call uncertain. Trimming stripped 6 bases from V and 10 bases from J, with 4 bases between. Germline CDR1 SEHNR, CDR2 FQNEAQ (reference sequence). The CDR3 covers 9 residues. The CDR3 protein is CASREEQFF. CDR3 in DNA: TGTGCCAGCAGGGAGGAGCAGTTCTTC.

V usage is TRBV6-1 and J usage is TRBJ1-1, with 9 bases identical to TRBD1. Germline V gene lookup returns CDR1 MNHNS and CDR2 SASEGT. This CDR3 region has 15 residues. Trimming at V came to 4 bases and at J to 1 base, leaving 4 bases not matched to a gene. The DNA for the CDR3 is TGTGCCAGCAGTGCTCCGGGACAGGGGAACACTGAAGCTTTCTTT. Translating it yields CASSAPGQGNTEAFF.

V and J are TRBV30 and TRBJ1-5, with a tentative D call TRBD1 (5 bases). Germline lookup yields CDR1 GTSNPN and CDR2 SVGIG (reference sequence). Trimming removed 5 bases from V and 0 bases from J, with 26 bases in between. The length of the CDR3 is 19 residues. Written as DNA, the CDR3 is TGTGCCTGGTCCTCCCCTCGGACTTTCCATGGGGGTAGCAATCAGCCCCAGCATTTT. Translating it yields CAWSSPRTFHGGSNQPQHF.

The chain has TRBV7-2 and TRBJ1-1; D not certain. The CDR3 contains 14 residues. The germline V gene has CDR1 SGHTA and CDR2 FQGNSA. V was trimmed by 6 bases and J by 1 base, leaving 12 bases between them. CDR3 protein: CASRGVSGNTEAFF. The DNA for the CDR3 is TGTGCCAGCAGGGGCGTATCGGGGAACACTGAAGCTTTCTTT.

The V gene is TRBV19, the J gene TRBJ1-5; 8 bases fit TRBD1. The CDR3 consists of 13 residues. Per the germline V gene, CDR1 is LNHDA and CDR2 is SQIVND (reference sequence). V shed 9 bases, J shed 6 bases, and the junction held 7 bases outside the gene matches. The CDR3: CASKGQGAQPQHF. Here the CDR3 DNA reads TGTGCCAGCAAGGGCCAGGGGGCTCAGCCCCAGCATTTT.

The chain uses TRBV5-1 and TRBJ1-1, with D perhaps matching TRBD1 (6 bases). The CDR3 extends over 14 amino acids. Germline CDR1 is SGHRS and CDR2 is YFSETQ. Trimming cost V 3 bases and J 4 bases, with 13 bases left between them. In DNA, the CDR3 is TGCGCCAGCAGCTGGGGGGGCGGGACCACTGAAGCTTTCTTT. This codes for CASSWGGGTTEAFF. The full variable domain, with the rest looked up from reference TRBV5-1 and TRBJ1-1, is KAGVTQTPRYLIKTRGQQVTLSCSPISGHRSVSWYQQTPGQGLQFLFEYFSETQRNKGNFPGRFSGRQFSNSRSEMNVSTLELGDSALYLCASSWGGGTTEAFFGQGTRLTVV.

This chain joins TRBV6-6 and TRBJ2-5; 8 positions agree with TRBD2. There are 16 residues in the CDR3. Germline CDR1 reads MNHNY; CDR2 reads SVGAGI (reference sequence). With 4 bases clipped from V and 5 bases from J, the junction kept 12 bases outside the gene matches. The DNA of the CDR3 is TGTGCCAGCAGTTTAAAAACCGGGACTAGAGACGAGACCCAGTACTTC. Encoded protein: CASSLKTGTRDETQYF.

The rearrangement links TRBV5-1 to TRBJ2-3; TRBD2 matches at 11 bases. The CDR3 is 16 residues long. V was clipped by 4 bases and J by 4 bases; unmatched bases: 8. Germline V lookup: CDR1 SGHRS, CDR2 YFSETQ. DNA for the CDR3: TGCGCCAGCAGCCAGGGAGCTAGCGGGAGGTCAGATACGCAGTATTTT. This translates into CASSQGASGRSDTQYF.

The chain uses TRBV19 and TRBJ2-3; TRBD1 matches at 10 bases. The CDR3 is 16 amino acids. Trimming took 5 bases from V and 4 from J; bases not matched to a gene: 9. Germline values: CDR1 LNHDA, CDR2 SQIVND (reference sequence). The CDR3 DNA follows: TGTGCCAGTAGTTCCATGGACAGGGGGTGGGCAGATACGCAGTATTTT. Translating it yields CASSSMDRGWADTQYF.

The J gene is TRBJ2-4, the V gene TRBV15; TRBD2 agrees at 7 bases. Unmatched junction bases numbered 5, after V lost 0 bases and J lost 6 bases. Germline CDR1 is LNHNV and CDR2 is YYDKDF (reference sequence). This CDR3 spans 15 amino acids. CDR3 DNA sequence: TGTGCCACCAGCAGAGATCTCGGGGGGAGAAACATTCAGTACTTC. Protein: CATSRDLGGRNIQYF.

This clone appeared a few times. V and J are TRBV28 and TRBJ1-1, with D hard to call. Trimming cost V 10 bases and J 5 bases, with 8 bases left between them. The CDR3 length is 10 residues. Germline V gene data show CDR1 as MDHEN and CDR2 as SYDVKM. The CDR3 region is CATQRTEAFF. The CDR3 region has the DNA TGTGCCACACAACGAACTGAAGCTTTCTTT.

The chain is built from TRBV4-3 and TRBJ2-7, with D perhaps given as TRBD1 or TRBD2 (5 bases each). Trimming shortened V by 0 bases and J by 5 bases, and 14 bases separated the two germline ends. The germline gives CDR1 LGHNA, CDR2 YSLEER. The CDR3 contains 15 residues. The CDR3 DNA is TGCGCCAGCAGCCAAGAAACTAGGGTACAGGACGAGCAGTACTTC. It translates to CASSQETRVQDEQYF.

The chain has TRBV6-1 and TRBJ2-7; D not resolved. The CDR3 covers 11 residues. Germline loops: CDR1 MNHNS, CDR2 SASEGT. The ends were cut back, 5 bases at V and 4 bases at J, with 6 bases in the middle. For the CDR3, the DNA is TGTGCCAGCAGTACGTCTTACGAGCAGTACTTC. This gives the protein CASSTSYEQYF.

V gene TRBV5-1 combines with J gene TRBJ2-5; tentative D call: TRBD1 (5 bases). In germline, CDR1 is SGHRS, CDR2 YFSETQ. The CDR3 length is 14 residues. Trimming removed 1 base at V and 1 base at J, with 8 bases between. DNA for the CDR3: TGCGCCAGCAGCTTGAGGGGAACCCAAGAGACCCAGTACTTC. The encoded protein is CASSLRGTQETQYF.

This clone is a singleton in its sample. The CDR3 region is CASSPGQNEKLFF. CDR3 DNA sequence: TGTGCCAGCAGCCCGGGACAGAATGAAAAACTGTTTTTT. V gene TRBV7-2 combines with J gene TRBJ1-4; 7 bases are a match to TRBD1. Germline CDR1 reads SGHTA; CDR2 reads FQGNSA. The CDR3 loop spans 13 amino acids. Trimming took 5 bases from V and 5 from J; bases not matched to a gene: 2.

For this clone: Other DNA sequences from this sample encode an identical CDR3 as well. This chain uses TRBV12-5 with TRBJ2-1; D is uncertain. The V gene lost 2 bases and the J gene lost 8 bases, with 4 bases spanning the gap. From germline, CDR1 is LGHNT and CDR2 FRNRAP. This CDR3 is built from 11 residues. The CDR3 DNA is TGTGCTAGTGGTTTGAGGGATGAGCAGTTCTTC. It is translated as CASGLRDEQFF.

The sample holds one count of this clone. The chain combines TRBV27 with TRBJ2-7; the D is unclear. The CDR3 totals 14 residues. CDR1 MNHEY and CDR2 SMNVEV come from the germline V gene (reference sequence). Trimming stripped 3 bases from V and 0 bases from J, with 9 bases between. CDR3 coding DNA: TGTGCCAGCAGTTTTCTCACTTCCTCCTACGAGCAGTACTTC. Residues: CASSFLTSSYEQYF.

This chain uses TRBV5-5 with TRBJ2-1; no clear D. CDR3 length equals 15 residues. The V gene's germline CDR1 is SGHKS and CDR2 YYEKEE (reference sequence). V gave up 4 bases and J gave up 2 bases, with 13 bases separating them. In DNA form, the CDR3 reads TGTGCCAGCAGCCCCGACGGACGGACCTACAATGAGCAGTTCTTC. This codes for CASSPDGRTYNEQFF.

The chain uses TRBV19 and TRBJ2-1; 7 bases are shared with TRBD2. The CDR3 contains 12 residues. Unmatched junction bases numbered 6, after V lost 10 bases and J lost 6 bases. Germline CDR1 is LNHDA and CDR2 is SQIVND (reference sequence). This CDR3 reads CATTRGGNEQFF. CDR3 nucleotide sequence: TGTGCCACCACCCGCGGGGGCAATGAGCAGTTCTTC.